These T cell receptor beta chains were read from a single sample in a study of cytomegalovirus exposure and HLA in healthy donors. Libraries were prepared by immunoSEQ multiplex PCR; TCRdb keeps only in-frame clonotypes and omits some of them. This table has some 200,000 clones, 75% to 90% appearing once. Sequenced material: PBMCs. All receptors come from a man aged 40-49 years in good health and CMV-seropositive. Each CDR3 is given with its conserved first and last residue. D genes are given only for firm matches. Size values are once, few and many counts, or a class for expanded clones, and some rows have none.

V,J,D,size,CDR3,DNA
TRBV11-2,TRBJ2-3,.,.,CASSLGWSSQPLTDTQYF,TGTGCCAGCAGCTTAGGTTGGTCTAGCCAACCTCTCACAGATACGCAGTATTTT
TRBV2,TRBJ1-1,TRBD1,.,CASRRTGGEAFF,TGTGCCAGCAGGAGGACAGGGGGTGAAGCTTTCTTT
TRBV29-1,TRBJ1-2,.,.,CSVEWAYGYTF,TGCAGCGTTGAATGGGCCTATGGCTACACCTTC
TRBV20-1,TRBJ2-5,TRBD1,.,CSARTGETQYF,TGCAGTGCGCGGACAGGGGAGACCCAGTACTTC
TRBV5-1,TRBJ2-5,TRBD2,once,CASSLGPTSGETQYF,TGCGCCAGCAGCTTGGGGCCGACTAGCGGGGAGACCCAGTACTTC
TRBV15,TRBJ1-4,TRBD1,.,CATSPREQGRYEKLFF,TGTGCCACCAGCCCGCGAGAACAGGGGAGGTATGAAAAACTGTTTTTT
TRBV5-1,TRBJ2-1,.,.,CASSPGTTPSYNEQFF,TGCGCCAGCAGCCCGGGGACAACACCGTCCTACAATGAGCAGTTCTTC
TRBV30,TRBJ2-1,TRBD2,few,CAWDTGTTNNEQFF,TGTGCCTGGGATACCGGGACTACGAACAATGAGCAGTTCTTC
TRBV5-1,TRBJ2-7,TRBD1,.,CASSLATGRGGFYEQYF,TGCGCCAGCAGCTTGGCCACGGGGAGAGGGGGCTTCTACGAGCAGTACTTC
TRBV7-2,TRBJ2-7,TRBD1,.,CASSLDRGLDEQYF,TGTGCCAGCAGCTTAGACAGGGGGCTCGACGAGCAGTACTTC
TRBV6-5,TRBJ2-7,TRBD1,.,CASSPIRDREYEQYF,TGTGCCAGCAGCCCCATCCGGGACAGGGAATACGAGCAGTACTTC
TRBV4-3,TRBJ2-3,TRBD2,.,CASSGRLAGKDTQYF,TGCGCCAGCAGCGGGCGACTAGCGGGGAAAGATACGCAGTATTTT
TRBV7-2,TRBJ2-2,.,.,CASSLSAGELLF,TGTGCCAGCAGTTTAAGCGCCGGGGAGCTGCTTTTT
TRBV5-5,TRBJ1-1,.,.,CASLAGLNTEAFF,TGTGCCAGCCTCGCAGGGTTGAACACTGAAGCTTTCTTT
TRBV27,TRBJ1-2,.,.,CASSNPGGGGYTF,TGTGCCAGCAGTAATCCGGGGGGCGGTGGCTACACCTTC
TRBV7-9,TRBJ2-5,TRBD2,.,CASSFGRGAEETQYF,TGTGCCAGCAGCTTTGGGCGGGGGGCCGAAGAGACCCAGTACTTC
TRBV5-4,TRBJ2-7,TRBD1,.,CASSSLQGAEVYEQYF,TGTGCCAGCAGCTCACTACAGGGGGCTGAGGTTTACGAGCAGTACTTC
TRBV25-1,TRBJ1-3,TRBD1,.,CASSEETGLSNTIYF,TGTGCCAGCAGTGAAGAGACAGGGCTCTCGAACACCATATATTTT
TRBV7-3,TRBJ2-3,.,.,CASSEGTSTDTQYF,TGTGCCAGCAGCGAGGGGACTAGCACAGATACGCAGTATTTT
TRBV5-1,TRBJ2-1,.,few,CASSFIGGGLIEQFF,TGCGCCAGCAGCTTTATAGGGGGGGGACTCATTGAGCAGTTCTTC
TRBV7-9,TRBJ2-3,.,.,CASMDFIWDTQYF,TGTGCCAGCATGGACTTCATCTGGGATACGCAGTATTTT
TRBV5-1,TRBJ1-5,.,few,CASSPAGDQPQHF,TGCGCCAGCAGCCCGGCAGGGGATCAGCCCCAGCATTTT
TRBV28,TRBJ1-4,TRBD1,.,CASSRDRGPREKLFF,TGTGCCAGCTCCCGAGACAGGGGGCCGCGTGAAAAACTGTTTTTT
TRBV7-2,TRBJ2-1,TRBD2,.,CASSFGGASYNEQFF,TGTGCCAGCAGCTTCGGGGGGGCCTCTTACAATGAGCAGTTCTTC
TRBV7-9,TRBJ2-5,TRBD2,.,CASSFLRGGETQYF,TGTGCCAGCAGCTTCTTGAGGGGAGGGGAGACCCAGTACTTC
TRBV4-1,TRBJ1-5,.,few,CASSWAYSNQPQHF,TGCGCCAGCAGCTGGGCTTATAGCAATCAGCCCCAGCATTTT
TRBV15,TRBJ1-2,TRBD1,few,CATSRDLAGGHYGYTF,TGTGCCACCAGCAGAGATCTTGCAGGGGGCCACTATGGCTACACCTTC